This T cell receptor beta chain was observed in a study of identical twins. Overall study results and limits: Some out-of-frame alpha sequences were shared by twins, and these showed excess low generation probability. Out-of-frame TCR alpha sharing observed in monozygotic twins exceeded model estimates.

TCRdb independently ran MiXCR on the 5' RACE reads; one entry per CDR3 protein. The data contain some 710,000 distinct CDR3 sequences, around 6% of them singletons. In the case of this clonotype: The antigen is undetermined.

The sample comprised naive T cells sorted from blood. This sequence originates from a man aged 18 to 29 in good health.

CDR3 protein: CARNGLVSYEQYF. For the CDR3, the DNA is TGTGCCAGAAACGGACTAGTCTCCTACGAGCAGTACTTC. The chain is built from TRBV25-1 and TRBJ2-7; 7 bases are a match to TRBD2. There are 13 residues in the CDR3. From germline, CDR1 is MGHDK and CDR2 SYGVNS. V was clipped by 9 bases and J by 0 bases; unmatched bases: 5.